A selection of T cell receptor beta chains follows, all from one sample in a study of blood T cell repertoires in COVID-19. Assay used: immunoSEQ multiplex PCR; TCRdb lists only in-frame clones, some missing. This sample carries about 220,000 clones, about 87% of them seen once, and the ten largest clones take roughly 2.5%. The sequenced sample consisted of PBMCs or T cells enriched from blood (not recorded which). Every receptor here comes from a woman in her twenties or thirties who had recovered from COVID-19. The CDR3 runs from the conserved cysteine through the conserved F or W. A D gene is named only where the DNA matches it firmly. Expanded clones get a size class; other rows say once, few or many, or leave the size out.

J gene | D gene | V gene | clone size | CDR3 DNA | CDR3 protein
TRBJ1-1 | TRBD1 | TRBV2 | . | TGTGCCAGCGGACAGGGTACTTCGTTAGCTTTCTTT | CASGQGTSLAFF
TRBJ2-5 | . | TRBV6-5 | . | TGTGCCAGCAGTTACAGGGGGCAAGAGACCCAGTACTTC | CASSYRGQETQYF
TRBJ2-7 | . | TRBV9 | few | TGTGCCAGCAGCAACCGTAAGAAACCGACAGGGACTTCCTACGAGCAGTACTTC | CASSNRKKPTGTSYEQYF
TRBJ2-2 | TRBD1 | TRBV5-1 | few | TGCGCCAGCAGCGAGGACAGGGGGCTCACCGGGGAGCTGTTTTTT | CASSEDRGLTGELFF
TRBJ1-2 | . | TRBV29-1 | . | TGCAGCGTTGGGACATCAGGGGAGGGCTATGGCTACACCTTC | CSVGTSGEGYGYTF
TRBJ2-5 | TRBD1 | TRBV7-3 | . | TGTGCCAGCAGCCTACAGGGGGTCCAAGAGACCCAGTACTTC | CASSLQGVQETQYF
TRBJ2-2 | . | TRBV7-6 | . | TGTGCCAGCAGCTTAAGGCGGAGGGGAAAGAACACCGGGGAGCTGTTTTTT | CASSLRRRGKNTGELFF
TRBJ2-7 | TRBD1 | TRBV4-3 | . | TGCGCCAGCAGCCAAAAGACAGGGGGAGGATACGAGCAGTACTTC | CASSQKTGGGYEQYF
TRBJ2-3 | TRBD2 | TRBV6-4 | . | TGTGCCAGCAGTCCTCAACGGGGGGGAGGCACAGATACGCAGTATTTT | CASSPQRGGGTDTQYF
TRBJ1-3 | . | TRBV7-3 | . | TGTGCCACCAACAGGTACTCTGGAAACACCATATATTTT | CATNRYSGNTIYF
TRBJ1-2 | TRBD1 | TRBV7-2 | . | TGTGCCAGCAGCCCGACAGGGTCGAGGTATGGCTACACCTTC | CASSPTGSRYGYTF
TRBJ1-4 | . | TRBV6-5 | . | TGTGCCAGCAGCTCTACAGGATCCAATGAAAAACTGTTTTTT | CASSSTGSNEKLFF
TRBJ1-2 | . | TRBV5-4 | . | TGTGCCAGCAGCTCCCAGGTGTTAAACTATGGCTACACCTTC | CASSSQVLNYGYTF
TRBJ2-1 | . | TRBV24-1 | . | TGTGCCACCAGTGATTTGGGCAACAATGAGCAGTTCTTC | CATSDLGNNEQFF
TRBJ1-1 | . | TRBV5-1 | few | TGCGCCAGCAGCTTGAGACAGCTGAACACTGAAGCTTTCTTT | CASSLRQLNTEAFF
TRBJ1-6 | TRBD1 | TRBV28 | . | TGTGCCAGCAGTTTTGGACAGGGGAATAATTCACCCCTCCACTTT | CASSFGQGNNSPLHF
TRBJ1-6 | . | TRBV28 | . | TGTGCCAGCAGCTTACAGTCATATAATTCACCCCTCCACTTT | CASSLQSYNSPLHF
TRBJ2-7 | . | TRBV19 | . | TGTGCCAGTAGTCCAACGACTGGGTCCTACGAGCAGTACTTC | CASSPTTGSYEQYF
TRBJ2-4 | TRBD2 | TRBV3-1/TRBV3-2 | once | TGTGCCAGCAGCCTCGCGGGGGGCCGTAACATTCAGTACTTC | CASSLAGGRNIQYF
TRBJ1-1 | . | TRBV6-2/TRBV6-3 | . | TGTGCCAGCAGTTACACGACCCTCCTGAGGGCTTTCTTT | CASSYTTLLRAFF
TRBJ1-2 | . | TRBV18 | . | TGTGCCAGCTCACCCGACGGGTATGGCTACACCTTC | CASSPDGYGYTF
TRBJ1-5 | . | TRBV28 | . | TGTGCCAGTACGAATTTAGGACAGACCGGCCTGGGCTTGGGCAATCAGCCCCAGCATTTT | CASTNLGQTGLGLGNQPQHF
TRBJ1-6 | TRBD1 | TRBV5-8 | . | TGTGCCAGCAGCTTGAAGGACAGGGTGGGACCCCTCCACTTT | CASSLKDRVGPLHF
TRBJ2-2 | . | TRBV6-1 | . | TGTGCCAGCAGTGAAGGGAGGGGAACCGGGGAGCTGTTTTTT | CASSEGRGTGELFF
TRBJ2-3 | . | TRBV7-2 | . | TGTGCCAGCCAAGTAATCGAGGGCACAGATACGCAGTATTTT | CASQVIEGTDTQYF
TRBJ2-1 | TRBD1 | TRBV23-1 | . | TGCGCCAGCAGTCCCCTTACCCGCGACAGGGGAAATGAGCAGTTCTTC | CASSPLTRDRGNEQFF
TRBJ1-1 | . | TRBV4-3 | few | TGCGCCAGCAGCCCAGAACAGGGTAGGGCCCCCACTGAAGCTTTCTTT | CASSPEQGRAPTEAFF
TRBJ2-7 | . | TRBV11-2 | . | TGTGCCAGCAGCCCCACCGGGACAAACGATTACGAGCAGTACTTC | CASSPTGTNDYEQYF
TRBJ2-6 | . | TRBV13 | . | TGTGCCAGCAGCTTAGACGGCTCTGGGGCCAACGTCCTGACTTTC | CASSLDGSGANVLTF
TRBJ2-2 | TRBD2 | TRBV6-4 | . | TGTGCCAGCAGCCTCCATGGGACTAGCGGGAACACCGGGGAGCTGTTTTTT | CASSLHGTSGNTGELFF
TRBJ2-7 | TRBD2 | TRBV14 | . | TGTGCCAGCGCAGTCGGGGGGGGTAGATACGAGCAGTACTTC | CASAVGGGRYEQYF
TRBJ2-5 | TRBD1 | TRBV7-9 | . | TGTGCCAGCAGTCCCGGACAGGAGCAAGAGACCCAGTACTTC | CASSPGQEQETQYF
TRBJ1-3 | TRBD1 | TRBV9 | . | TGTGCCAGCAGCGCCAGGACAGGGGACGGAAACACCATATATTTT | CASSARTGDGNTIYF
TRBJ1-2 | TRBD1 | TRBV7-9 | . | TGTGCCAGCAGCGCGGGACAGGGGGGGACCTTTTCCTATGGCTACACCTTC | CASSAGQGGTFSYGYTF
TRBJ1-5 | TRBD1 | TRBV6-2/TRBV6-3 | . | TGTGCCAGCAGTTACCCCCAGGGGGCGAGTGGCAATCAGCCCCAGCATTTT | CASSYPQGASGNQPQHF
TRBJ1-4 | . | TRBV5-6 | . | TGTGCCAGCAGCTTACAGTCAACTAATGAAAAACTGTTTTTT | CASSLQSTNEKLFF
TRBJ1-5 | . | TRBV2 | . | TGTGCCAGCAGTGGCCTCAGGGGTACAAATCAGCCCCAGCATTTT | CASSGLRGTNQPQHF
TRBJ1-5 | . | TRBV2 | . | TGTGCCAGCACCGACGCGGGGGCAGGGAAGCCCCAGCATTTT | CASTDAGAGKPQHF
TRBJ2-4 | . | TRBV10-3 | . | TGTGCCATCAGTGAGTCAGGGCAGGGCAAAAACATTCAGTACTTC | CAISESGQGKNIQYF
TRBJ2-5 | TRBD2 | TRBV2 | . | TGTGCCAGCAGTAGAGGACTAGCGGGGATGGGAGAGACCCAGTACTTC | CASSRGLAGMGETQYF
TRBJ2-6 | TRBD2 | TRBV6-2/TRBV6-3 | . | TGTGCCAGCAGTTGGGGACTAGTCTCTGGGGCCAACGTCCTGACTTTC | CASSWGLVSGANVLTF
TRBJ1-2 | TRBD1 | TRBV19 | . | TGTGCCAGTAGTATCGGGCCAGGGGGAGTCTATGGCTACACCTTC | CASSIGPGGVYGYTF
TRBJ2-1 | TRBD2 | TRBV18 | . | TGTGCCAGCTCACCCACTCTAATCCAAAAGCGGGGGATTTTCGTCAATGAGCAGTTCTTC | CASSPTLIQKRGIFVNEQFF
TRBJ1-6 | . | TRBV7-2 | few | TGTGCCAGCAGCTTATCAGGGGACAATTCACCCCTCCACTTT | CASSLSGDNSPLHF
TRBJ2-5 | . | TRBV5-4 | . | TGTGCCAGCAGCTTGCCGACTAGTCCCCAAGAGACCCAGTACTTC | CASSLPTSPQETQYF
TRBJ1-1 | . | TRBV5-1 | . | TGCGCCAGCAGCGTATTAGGGGCTGAAGCTTTCTTT | CASSVLGAEAFF
TRBJ2-1 | TRBD2 | TRBV3-1/TRBV3-2 | once | TGTGCCAGCAGCCAAGCGTACCTCGGGGGGGGCTCCTACAATGAGCAGTTCTTC | CASSQAYLGGGSYNEQFF